This T cell receptor beta chain was sequenced for a study of blood T cell repertoires in COVID-19. The wider study: From the United States, Italy and Spain came samples of acute and convalescent COVID-19. Sources were T cells, B-cell-depleted T cells, or PBMCs; the material itself was cDNA or gDNA.

V lost 4 bases and J lost 1, with 5 bases in between. The CDR3 is made up of 13 amino acids. Original data processing: Amplification of reference gene primers provided the estimated nucleated cell counts. Profiled with immunoSEQ multiplex PCR; TCRdb holds only in-frame clones, not every one. The DNA gave D and trimming, while V, J and clone size come from that table. The data contain roughly 280,000 clones, 87% of them singletons. This chain connects TRBV12-3 or TRBV12-4 to TRBJ1-3; D call uncertain. The TCR comes from a woman between 50 and 59 years old who had recovered from COVID-19. Sequenced sample: peripheral blood. Here the CDR3 reads CASSSLSGNTIYF. The CDR3 DNA reads TGTGCCAGCAGTTCCTTATCTGGAAACACCATATATTTT.